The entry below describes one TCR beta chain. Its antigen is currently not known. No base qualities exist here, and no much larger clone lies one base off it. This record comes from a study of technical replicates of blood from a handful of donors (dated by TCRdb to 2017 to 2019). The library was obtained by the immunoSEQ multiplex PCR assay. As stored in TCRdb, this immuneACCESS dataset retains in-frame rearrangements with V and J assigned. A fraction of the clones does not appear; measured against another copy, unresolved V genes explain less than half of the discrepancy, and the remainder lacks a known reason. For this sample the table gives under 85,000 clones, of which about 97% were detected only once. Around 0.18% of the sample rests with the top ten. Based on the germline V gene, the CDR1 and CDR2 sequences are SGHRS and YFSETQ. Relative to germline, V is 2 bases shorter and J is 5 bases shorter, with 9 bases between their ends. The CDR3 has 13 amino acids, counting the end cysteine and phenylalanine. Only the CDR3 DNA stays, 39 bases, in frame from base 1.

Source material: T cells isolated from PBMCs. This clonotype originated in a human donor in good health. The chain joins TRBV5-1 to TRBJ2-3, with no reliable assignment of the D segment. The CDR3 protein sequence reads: CASSFEAVDTQYF. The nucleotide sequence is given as TGCGCCAGCAGCTTTGAGGCGGTAGATACGCAGTATTTT.